The rows below give T cell receptor beta chains drawn from one sample of a study of shared clonotypes between healthy human individuals. Sequenced by immunoSEQ multiplex PCR; TCRdb stores in-frame clones only, minus some. In the table there are more than 400,000 clones, approximately 94% of which are singletons. The sequenced material came from naive CD4+ T cells sorted from blood. The receptors originated from a young woman in good health. CDR3s include the opening cysteine and the closing phenylalanine or tryptophan. A D gene is named only where the DNA matches it firmly. Only some rows state a clone size, as once, few, many or a class for expanded clones.

TRBV5-4	TRBJ2-1	few	NA	CASGSQGNEQFF	TGTGCCAGCGGCTCCCAGGGAAATGAGCAGTTCTTC
TRBV6-4	TRBJ1-1	NA	NA	CASSENQNTEAFF	TGTGCCAGCAGTGAAAATCAGAACACTGAAGCTTTCTTT
TRBV18	TRBJ2-7	NA	TRBD2	CASSPQAGGDHEQYF	TGTGCCAGCTCACCACAGGCGGGAGGTGACCACGAGCAGTACTTC
TRBV6-1	TRBJ2-1	NA	TRBD2	CASSATSGSPYNEQFF	TGTGCCAGCAGTGCCACTAGCGGGAGTCCCTACAATGAGCAGTTCTTC
TRBV5-6	TRBJ1-5	NA	NA	CASSLNFGRDQPQHF	TGTGCCAGCAGCTTGAATTTTGGACGGGATCAGCCCCAGCATTTT
TRBV15	TRBJ1-2	NA	TRBD1	CATSRGRGLPSLGYTF	TGTGCCACCAGTAGGGGAAGGGGGCTACCTTCCCTTGGCTACACCTTC
TRBV30	TRBJ2-1	once	TRBD2	CAWSSGGASYNEQFF	TGTGCCTGGAGTTCGGGAGGTGCCTCCTACAATGAGCAGTTCTTC
TRBV7-6	TRBJ2-2	NA	TRBD2	CASSSTPGTSGVTGELFF	TGTGCCAGCAGCTCGACCCCCGGGACTAGCGGCGTAACCGGGGAGCTGTTTTTT
TRBV30	TRBJ1-1	NA	TRBD1	CAWSSTGGDTEAFF	TGTGCCTGGAGTAGCACAGGGGGAGACACTGAAGCTTTCTTT
TRBV11-2	TRBJ2-1	NA	TRBD2	CASSQALAGDYNEQFF	TGTGCCAGCAGCCAAGCTCTAGCGGGAGATTACAATGAGCAGTTCTTC
TRBV7-2	TRBJ1-5	NA	NA	CASSLAVRGGQPQHF	TGTGCCAGCAGCTTAGCGGTGAGGGGAGGTCAGCCCCAGCATTTT
TRBV5-1	TRBJ2-1	NA	NA	CASSEFGINNEQFF	TGCGCCAGCAGTGAGTTCGGGATCAACAATGAGCAGTTCTTC
TRBV9	TRBJ2-1	NA	TRBD2	CASSVELAGSYNEQFF	TGTGCCAGCAGCGTAGAACTAGCGGGCTCCTACAATGAGCAGTTCTTC
TRBV4-1	TRBJ2-4	NA	NA	CASSQGPRGFGLAKNIQYF	TGCGCCAGCAGCCAAGGCCCACGAGGATTCGGGTTAGCCAAAAACATTCAGTACTTC
TRBV19	TRBJ1-2	NA	TRBD1	CASSSRTGGYGYTF	TGTGCCAGTAGTTCCCGGACAGGAGGCTATGGCTACACCTTC
TRBV28	TRBJ1-2	NA	NA	CASSTYREKRGYGYTF	TGTGCCAGCAGTACCTACCGGGAAAAAAGGGGCTATGGCTACACCTTC
TRBV7-9	TRBJ2-7	NA	NA	CASSLAGSSYEQYF	TGTGCCAGCAGCTTAGCGGGATCGTCCTACGAGCAGTACTTC
TRBV4-1	TRBJ2-1	NA	NA	CASSQLTTNEQFF	TGCGCCAGCAGCCAACTCACTACAAATGAGCAGTTCTTC
TRBV2	TRBJ2-5	NA	NA	CASSFVSYQETQYF	TGTGCCAGCAGTTTTGTCAGTTACCAAGAGACCCAGTACTTC
TRBV5-1	TRBJ1-2	NA	TRBD1	CASSLDGQGGGYTF	TGCGCCAGCAGCTTGGATGGACAGGGCGGGGGCTACACCTTC
TRBV5-1	TRBJ2-1	NA	NA	CASSLDSSSYNEQFF	TGCGCCAGCAGCTTGGATAGTAGCTCCTACAATGAGCAGTTCTTC
TRBV2	TRBJ2-7	NA	NA	CASSLRGDEQYF	TGTGCCAGCAGCTTAAGGGGGGACGAGCAGTACTTC
TRBV29-1	TRBJ1-2	NA	NA	CSVAIGKNYGYTF	TGCAGCGTTGCTATCGGCAAGAACTATGGCTACACCTTC
TRBV6-6	TRBJ2-7	NA	NA	CASSYSNPSVYEQYF	TGTGCCAGCAGTTACTCGAATCCTAGCGTCTACGAGCAGTACTTC
TRBV19	TRBJ2-5	NA	TRBD2	CASSIQTSVETQYF	TGTGCCAGTAGTATCCAGACTAGCGTCGAGACCCAGTACTTC
TRBV2	TRBJ1-1	once	TRBD1	CASSTGGKANTEAFF	TGTGCCAGCAGTACAGGGGGCAAGGCGAACACTGAAGCTTTCTTT
TRBV18	TRBJ2-5	NA	NA	CASSPALGWETQYF	TGTGCCAGCTCACCTGCACTGGGGTGGGAGACCCAGTACTTC
TRBV28	TRBJ2-2	NA	NA	CASSQGPGELFF	TGTGCCAGCAGCCAGGGCCCCGGGGAGCTGTTTTTT
TRBV2	TRBJ2-7	NA	TRBD1	CASSETGVNSYEQYF	TGTGCCAGCAGCGAGACAGGGGTCAACTCCTACGAGCAGTACTTC
TRBV5-4	TRBJ2-1	NA	TRBD2	CAGSSGRSRNEQFF	TGTGCCGGATCTAGCGGGAGGTCTAGGAATGAGCAGTTCTTC